The 29 T cell receptor beta chains below were found in one sample sequenced in a study of STAT5B mutations in CD4+ large granular lymphocyte leukemia (dated by TCRdb to between 2020 and 2023). The library came from the immunoSEQ multiplex PCR assay. TCRdb mirrors the immuneACCESS table, restricted to in-frame sequences. Some clones are absent from its copies; in checked studies, under half trace to an unresolved V gene, and the reason for the others is unknown. The sample table lists about 8,400 clones, over 85% of them with a count of one. Of the sample, 50% is held by the ten largest clones. The sequenced sample was PBMCs. All receptors come from a woman in her 70s with CD4+ T-cell large granular lymphocyte leukemia.

The chain recombines TRBV5-4 with TRBJ2-2; D is perhaps TRBD2 (6 bases). The CDR3 runs to 14 residues. V gave up 2 bases and J gave up 9 bases, with 14 bases separating them. The germline CDR1 and CDR2 sequences are SGHNT and YYREEE (reference sequence). The CDR3 region is CASSFSGGSRELFF. CDR3 nucleotide sequence: TGTGCCAGCAGCTTCTCCGGGGGATCCCGGGAGCTGTTTTTT.

The V and J genes are TRBV7-2 and TRBJ2-5, with a weak D call TRBD2 (5 bases). V shed 1 base and J shed 5 bases, with 14 bases lying between them. Per germline, CDR1 SGHTA and CDR2 FQGNSA. This CDR3 spans 15 amino acids. CDR3 residues: CASSLVRSGVETQYF. CDR3 DNA sequence: TGTGCCAGCAGCTTAGTGAGGAGCGGCGTCGAGACCCAGTACTTC. Supplemented by reference TRBV7-2 and TRBJ2-5, the full variable domain reads GAGVSQSPSNKVTEKGKDVELRCDPISGHTALYWYRQSLGQGLEFLIYFQGNSAPDKSGLPSDRFSAERTGGSVSTLTIQRTQQEDSAVYLCASSLVRSGVETQYFGPGTRLLVL.

V is TRBV11-2 and J is TRBJ1-5, with TRBD1 as a possible D gene (6 bases). Germline V CDR1 and CDR2: SGHAT, FQNNGV. The CDR3 length is 14 residues. The V and J ends lost 1 base and 6 bases respectively, with 10 bases between them. CDR3 DNA: TGTGCCAGCAGCTTAGGGGGGGCGGGTCAGCCCCAGCATTTT. Residues: CASSLGGAGQPQHF.

This clone was seen a handful of times. The J gene is TRBJ2-1, the V gene TRBV4-1; D may be TRBD1 (6 bases). CDR1 and CDR2 (germline): MGHRA, YSYEKL. V was clipped by 6 bases and J by 0 bases, with 9 bases between them. The CDR3 contains 14 residues. CDR3 coding DNA: TGCGCCAGCAGACCGGACAGCTCCTACAATGAGCAGTTCTTC. Translating gives CASRPDSSYNEQFF.

V and J are TRBV6-1 and TRBJ1-6, with 7 positions matching TRBD1. V trimming: 1 base; J trimming: 10 bases; junction bases outside the gene matches: 10. The germline V gene has CDR1 MNHNS and CDR2 SASEGT. This CDR3 has 16 amino acids. CDR3 nucleotides: TGTGCCAGCAGTGAAGAATGGGACAGTAGAAGCTCACCCCTCCACTTT. This codes for CASSEEWDSRSSPLHF.

The chain is built from TRBV28 and TRBJ2-3, with D perhaps TRBD1 or TRBD2 (5 bases each). Between the trimmed V and J ends, which lost 5 bases and 1 base, there was a span of 10 bases. The germline CDR1 and CDR2 sequences are MDHEN and SYDVKM. The CDR3 spans 14 residues. CDR3 residues: CASSPWGRTDTQYF. The DNA for the CDR3 is TGTGCCAGCAGTCCTTGGGGACGCACAGATACGCAGTATTTT.

This chain joins TRBV11-2 and TRBJ2-2; D perhaps matches TRBD1 (5 bases). CDR1 is SGHAT, CDR2 FQNNGV, per germline. V lost 1 base to trimming and J lost 4 bases, with 7 bases between them. CDR3 size: 14 residues. Here the CDR3 DNA reads TGTGCCAGCAGCTTAGTTAGGGGCACCGGGGAGCTGTTTTTT. Its protein is CASSLVRGTGELFF.

This clone was picked up one time. The V gene is TRBV5-8, the J gene TRBJ1-4; D may be TRBD1 (6 bases). The V end lost 2 bases, the J end lost 7 bases, and 18 bases lay between the germline ends. There are 16 residues in the CDR3. Germline V gene sequence: CDR1 SGHTS, CDR2 YDEGEE. The CDR3 loop reads CASSFFVGGRVEKLFF. Written as DNA, the CDR3 is TGTGCCAGCAGCTTCTTCGTCGGGGGGCGGGTTGAAAAACTGTTTTTT.

This rearrangement joins TRBV18 to TRBJ1-5; no clear D gene. CDR1 KGHSH and CDR2 LQKENI come from the germline V gene. The V and J ends lost 3 bases and 2 bases respectively, with 17 bases between them. The CDR3 extends over 17 amino acids. CDR3 in DNA: TGTGCCAGCTCACCCGAGGGCGGGGAATCAGGCAATCAGCCCCAGCATTTT. It codes for CASSPEGGESGNQPQHF.

The chain couples TRBV6-5 to TRBJ2-7; perhaps TRBD2 as D (7 bases). The CDR3 is 14 amino acids. Trimming cost V 2 bases and J 0 bases, with 8 bases left between them. Germline assignment: CDR1 MNHEY and CDR2 SVGAGI. CDR3 in amino acids: CASSYRGASYEQYF. CDR3 in DNA: TGTGCCAGCAGTTACCGGGGGGCCTCCTACGAGCAGTACTTC.

This rearrangement joins TRBV6-6 to TRBJ1-2, with D possibly matching TRBD1 (6 bases). The CDR3 is made up of 15 amino acids. V gave up 0 bases and J gave up 4 bases, with 12 bases separating them. From germline, CDR1 is MNHNY and CDR2 SVGAGI (reference sequence). The CDR3 DNA reads as TGTGCCAGCAGTTACTCGACAGGAGACTTCTATGGCTACACCTTC. Translation gives CASSYSTGDFYGYTF.

Note on this clone: Mismatch with germline at one junction end may stem from a read error. The gene calls are TRBV7-7 and TRBJ1-2; 9 positions agree with TRBD1. The V gene's germline CDR1 is SSHAT and CDR2 FNYEAQ (reference sequence). This CDR3 contains 14 residues. Here the CDR3 reads CASRRQGGRYGYTF. The DNA for the CDR3 is TGTGCTAGCAGGAGACAGGGGGGGAGGTATGGCTACACCTTC.

This clone was observed once. V is TRBV6-5 and J is TRBJ1-6; no definite D call. The V gene's germline CDR1 is MNHEY and CDR2 SVGAGI. Trimming cost V 2 bases and J 7 bases, with 12 bases left between them. CDR3 size: 15 residues. CDR3 amino acids: CASSYPQGINSPLHF. The CDR3 coding sequence is TGTGCCAGCAGTTACCCGCAAGGGATAAATTCACCCCTCCACTTT.

This clone was seen only once. A read error may account for a junction end that differs from germline. The chain links TRBV7-3 to TRBJ2-6, with D tentatively TRBD1 (6 bases). The CDR3 has 15 residues. Germline V gene data show CDR1 as SGHTA and CDR2 as FQGTGA. The CDR3 coding sequence is TGTGCCAGCAGCGTAACAGGGTCTGGGGCCAACGTCCTGACTTTC. Residues: CASSVTGSGANVLTF.

The chain carries TRBV6-5 and TRBJ1-2; no definite D call. Germline V CDR1 and CDR2: MNHEY, SVGAGI. The V and J ends lost 3 bases and 4 bases respectively, with 9 bases between them. The CDR3 is made up of 13 amino acids. CDR3 protein: CASSYRPAYGYTF. The DNA of the CDR3 is TGTGCCAGCAGTTATCGTCCTGCCTATGGCTACACCTTC.

The V and J genes are TRBV5-1 and TRBJ2-1; tentatively, D is TRBD1 or TRBD2 (7 bases each). Trimming stripped 0 bases from V and 7 bases from J, with 14 bases between. The germline V gene has CDR1 SGHRS and CDR2 YFSETQ. The CDR3 length is 15 residues. CDR3 DNA: TGCGCCAGCAGCTTGGCGGGCAGGGGGGGGAATGAGCAGTTCTTC. This codes for CASSLAGRGGNEQFF. Supplemented by reference TRBV5-1 and TRBJ2-1, the full variable domain reads KAGVTQTPRYLIKTRGQQVTLSCSPISGHRSVSWYQQTPGQGLQFLFEYFSETQRNKGNFPGRFSGRQFSNSRSEMNVSTLELGDSALYLCASSLAGRGGNEQFFGPGTRLTVL.

The rearrangement uses TRBV10-2 and TRBJ2-7, with 7 bases aligning to TRBD2. Germline-derived CDR1 and CDR2 are WSHSY and SAAADI. V gave up 0 bases and J gave up 8 bases; unmatched junction bases: 4. CDR3 length: 13 amino acids. The CDR3: CASSESVGGKQYF. The DNA of the CDR3 is TGCGCCAGCAGTGAGTCAGTGGGAGGGAAGCAGTACTTC.

The gene calls are TRBV11-2 and TRBJ2-3; D is perhaps TRBD1 (6 bases). V lost 1 base to trimming and J lost 6 bases, with 20 bases between them. CDR1 is SGHAT and CDR2 is FQNNGV in the germline V gene. The CDR3 extends over 17 amino acids. DNA for the CDR3: TGTGCCAGCAGCTTAGGGTCCCAGTGGGGGCCGGGGGATACGCAGTATTTT. Translation: CASSLGSQWGPGDTQYF. The full variable domain, completed using reference TRBV11-2 and TRBJ2-3, is EAGVAQSPRYKIIEKRQSVAFWCNPISGHATLYWYQQILGQGPKLLIQFQNNGVVDDSQLPKDRFSAERLKGVDSTLKIQPAKLEDSAVYLCASSLGSQWGPGDTQYFGPGTRLTVL.

The chain recombines TRBV29-1 with TRBJ2-3, with D possibly TRBD1 on 6 matching bases. Germline V gene data show CDR1 as SQVTM and CDR2 as ANQGSEA. V was pared by 7 bases and J by 5 bases, with 10 bases between. The length of the CDR3 is 11 residues. The CDR3 DNA reads TGCAGCGCGGACAGTGGAGATACGCAGTATTTT. It codes for CSADSGDTQYF.

This clone was observed a single time. The V gene is TRBV2, the J gene TRBJ2-1; 8 nucleotides line up with TRBD2. This CDR3 spans 16 amino acids. Germline trimming cut 4 bases from V and 2 bases from J; bases unmatched to any gene: 7. Germline V gene data show CDR1 as SNHLY and CDR2 as FYNNEI. The CDR3, as DNA: TGTGCCAGCAGTGGAAGACTAGCGAATGCCTACAATGAGCAGTTCTTC. Protein product: CASSGRLANAYNEQFF.

The chain is built from TRBV7-2 and TRBJ1-1; D possibly corresponds to TRBD1 (6 bases). The CDR3 covers 16 residues. CDR1 is SGHTA and CDR2 is FQGNSA in the germline V gene. The V end lost 4 bases, the J end lost 4 bases, and 19 bases lay between the germline ends. The DNA of the CDR3 is TGTGCCAGCAGCTCTTCAGGGTATCGAGGGGGCACTGAAGCTTTCTTT. It yields the protein CASSSSGYRGGTEAFF.

The V call is TRBV7-2, the J call TRBJ2-3, with 8 bases fitting TRBD1. In germline, CDR1 is SGHTA, CDR2 FQGNSA. The trim removed 1 base at V and 1 base at J, leaving 1 base unmatched. The CDR3 runs to 15 residues. The CDR3 nucleotides read TGTGCCAGCAGCTTAGGGGGACAGGGCACAGATACGCAGTATTTT. Protein sequence: CASSLGGQGTDTQYF.

The J gene is TRBJ1-6, the V gene TRBV11-3; D gene ambiguous. Germline assignment: CDR1 SGHNT and CDR2 YENEEA. CDR3 length: 13 amino acids. The germline V and J ends were trimmed by 5 bases and 6 bases, with 8 bases remaining between them. The CDR3 nucleotides read TGTGCCAGCAGCGAGACACTTAATTCACCCCTCCACTTT. It translates to CASSETLNSPLHF.

The chain combines TRBV4-3 with TRBJ2-1, with a possible D match to TRBD2 (5 bases). Germline V gives CDR1 LGHNA, CDR2 YSLEER. CDR3 size: 16 residues. V was clipped by 4 bases and J by 2 bases, with 15 bases between them. CDR3 residues: CASSPLSGGTYNEQFF. In DNA form, the CDR3 reads TGCGCCAGCAGCCCCCTCAGCGGCGGTACCTACAATGAGCAGTTCTTC.

The gene calls are TRBV5-1 and TRBJ1-4; perhaps TRBD1 as D (5 bases). V was pared by 0 bases and J by 13 bases, with 19 bases between. The CDR3 sequence is 15 residues long. CDR1 is SGHRS, CDR2 YFSETQ, per germline. CDR3 loop: CASSLGPMGDAGLFF. DNA for the CDR3: TGCGCCAGCAGCTTGGGCCCCATGGGGGACGCGGGACTGTTTTTT.

V is TRBV10-3 and J is TRBJ2-5; 8 positions agree with TRBD2. Germline assignment: CDR1 ENHRY and CDR2 SYGVKD. The CDR3 has 13 amino acids. The V segment lost 11 bases and the J segment 5 bases; nucleotides outside the gene matches: 10. The CDR3 is CALRGGSGETQYF. As DNA, the CDR3 is TGTGCCCTCCGGGGGGGGTCCGGCGAGACCCAGTACTTC.

CDR3 DNA: TGTGCCAGCAGCACCGCCCTAAACAATGAGCAGTTCTTC. Its protein is CASSTALNNEQFF. The chain has TRBV7-3 and TRBJ2-1, with no clear D. V was shortened by 5 bases and J by 5 bases, with 10 bases between the two germline ends. This CDR3 contains 13 residues. Looked up from germline, CDR1 is SGHTA and CDR2 is FQGTGA.

The V call is TRBV7-2, the J call TRBJ2-5; the match to TRBD2 covers 10 bases. The V and J ends lost 3 bases and 5 bases, in that order; junction bases with no gene match: 9. This CDR3 spans 16 amino acids. Germline CDR1 and CDR2: SGHTA and FQGNSA. DNA for the CDR3: TGTGCCAGCAGCTTGGGTTTAGCGGGGGGCGAGGAGACCCAGTACTTC. It codes for CASSLGLAGGEETQYF. The complete variable domain, with remaining parts taken from reference TRBV7-2 and TRBJ2-5, reads GAGVSQSPSNKVTEKGKDVELRCDPISGHTALYWYRQSLGQGLEFLIYFQGNSAPDKSGLPSDRFSAERTGGSVSTLTIQRTQQEDSAVYLCASSLGLAGGEETQYFGPGTRLLVL.

This clone has a single count. The gene calls are TRBV30 and TRBJ2-5, with 9 bases aligning to TRBD2. Germline loops: CDR1 GTSNPN, CDR2 SVGIG (reference sequence). This CDR3 is 14 amino acids long. The V and J ends lost 7 bases and 4 bases, in that order; junction bases with no gene match: 10. The CDR3 nucleotides read TGTGCCTCCCGGGCTAGCGGGATATCAGAGACCCAGTACTTC. This codes for CASRASGISETQYF.